These 23 T cell receptor beta chains were all obtained from the same sample, sequenced in a study of T-cell reconstitution after alpha-beta-depleted transplantation in children. Preparing the TCRbeta library involved the use of unique molecular identifiers. TCRdb redid the calling of the PCR reads with MiXCR, one entry per CDR3 protein. The repertoire has around 400,000 distinct CDR3 sequences, roughly a tenth of them found once; the top ten carry nearly 5.5%. This sample comprised PBMCs from the stem cell graft donor, obtained from the stem cell graft. The receptors derive from a human donor who donated a stem cell graft to a child with acute myeloid leukemia.

Remarks on this clonotype: The junction does not match germline at one end; this may be a read error. The rearrangement uses TRBV6-5 and TRBJ2-5; 7 bases are shared with TRBD1. The germline V gene encodes CDR1 MNHEY and CDR2 SVGAGI. CDR3 length equals 14 residues. The CDR3 nucleotides are TGTGCCAGCAGTGACTCAGGGGGTCGGGAGACCCAGTACTTC. It specifies CASSDSGGRETQYF.

The rearrangement uses TRBV7-2 and TRBJ2-5; D remains unclear. V lost 2 bases to trimming and J lost 4 bases, with 8 bases between them. This CDR3 contains 13 residues. CDR1 is SGHTA and CDR2 is FQGNSA in the germline V gene. CDR3 nucleotide sequence: TGTGCCAGCAGCTTAATGCCCGGAGAGACCCAGTACTTC. Its translation: CASSLMPGETQYF.

This clonotype appeared a few times. V and J are TRBV10-1 and TRBJ2-5; 10 nucleotides agree with TRBD2. With 8 bases clipped from V and 2 bases from J, the junction kept 2 bases outside the gene matches. CDR1 and CDR2 from the germline V gene are WNHNN and SYGVQD (reference sequence). This CDR3 spans 13 amino acids. In DNA, the CDR3 is TGCGCCAGCCCGGGACTAGCGCAAGAGACCCAGTACTTC. This gives the protein CASPGLAQETQYF.

The genes are TRBV29-1 and TRBJ2-7; 9 bases map to TRBD2. From germline, CDR1 is SQVTM and CDR2 ANQGSEA. CDR3 length: 17 residues. The ends lost 1 base at V and 6 bases at J; junction bases unmatched: 16. CDR3 loop: CSVEVRLAGYKFVEQYF. CDR3 nucleotide sequence: TGCAGCGTTGAAGTGCGGCTAGCGGGATACAAGTTTGTCGAGCAGTACTTC.

The chain has TRBV6-1 and TRBJ2-2; D gene unclear. The CDR3 is 19 amino acids. Germline V CDR1 and CDR2: MNHNS, SASEGT. The V gene lost 1 base and the J gene lost 2 bases, with 20 bases spanning the gap. The CDR3 bases are TGTGCCAGCAGTGAAGTAGGTAGTGCGGCCCTCATTAACACCGGGGAGCTGTTTTTT. Its translation is CASSEVGSAALINTGELFF.

In its sample, this clonotype was seen a few times. The gene calls are TRBV6-1 and TRBJ2-5; D might be TRBD2 (7 bases). The length of the CDR3 is 15 residues. Germline assignment: CDR1 MNHNS and CDR2 SASEGT. V was cut by 6 bases and J by 2 bases, with 16 bases left in between. The CDR3 loop reads CASRGAAGAQETQYF. The CDR3 DNA is TGTGCCAGCAGGGGGGCTGCGGGGGCTCAAGAGACCCAGTACTTC.

This chain joins TRBV29-1 and TRBJ1-1; tentative D call: TRBD1 (6 bases). Trimming stripped 3 bases from V and 3 bases from J, with 8 bases between. This CDR3 spans 12 amino acids. The V gene's germline CDR1 is SQVTM and CDR2 ANQGSEA. CDR3 loop: CSVDKGDTEAFF. For the CDR3, the DNA is TGCAGCGTTGACAAGGGGGACACTGAAGCTTTCTTT.

About this clonotype: This may arise from a read error, as a much more abundant clone is one base away. The chain recombines TRBV2 with TRBJ1-5; unclear D gene. This CDR3 has 11 residues. Germline CDR1 and CDR2: SNHLY and FYNNEI. V gave up 6 bases and J gave up 5 bases, with 5 bases separating them. The CDR3 bases are TGTGCCAGCAGGCAGGATCAGCCCCAGCATTTT. Its protein product is CASRQDQPQHF.

V gene TRBV5-1 combines with J gene TRBJ1-5, with 7 bases identical to TRBD1. The CDR3 runs to 15 residues. From germline, CDR1 is SGHRS and CDR2 YFSETQ. With V trimmed by 2 bases and J by 3 bases, 5 bases remained unmatched. CDR3 in DNA: TGCGCCAGCAGCTTCCAGGGGGATCCCAATCAGCCCCAGCATTTT. Translation: CASSFQGDPNQPQHF.

The chain couples TRBV25-1 to TRBJ2-6, with TRBD1 matching over 9 bases. This CDR3 has 17 amino acids. V trimming: 6 bases; J trimming: 1 base; junction bases outside the gene matches: 7. Germline CDR1 MGHDK, CDR2 SYGVNS. The CDR3 here is CASSRTGGASGANVLTF. Written as DNA, the CDR3 is TGTGCCAGCAGCAGAACAGGGGGCGCTTCTGGGGCCAACGTCCTGACTTTC.

The chain has TRBV20-1 and TRBJ2-3; the match to TRBD2 covers 10 bases. The CDR3 sequence is 16 residues long. CDR1 is DFQATT and CDR2 is SNEGSKA in the germline V gene (reference sequence). Trimming removed 5 bases from V and 2 bases from J; junction bases left unmatched: 10. CDR3 nucleotide sequence: TGCAGTGCTCCCCCCTCTAGCGGGGGTATCACAGATACGCAGTATTTT. Residues: CSAPPSSGGITDTQYF.

This clonotype was found a few times. The chain links TRBV5-1 to TRBJ2-1, with D possibly matching TRBD1 (7 bases). The CDR3 totals 14 residues. Trimming removed 4 bases from V and 4 bases from J, with 12 bases in between. Germline V gene lookup returns CDR1 SGHRS and CDR2 YFSETQ. In DNA, the CDR3 is TGCGCCAGCAGCGCGGGACAGACGTACAATGAGCAGTTCTTC. Residues: CASSAGQTYNEQFF.

This clonotype was found a few times. The chain is built from TRBV12-3 or TRBV12-4 and TRBJ1-2; 7 bases line up with TRBD1. The CDR3 has 15 residues. The V gene end was trimmed by 7 bases and the J gene end by 3 bases; junction bases not matched to a gene: 11. The CDR3 spells CASTAGRQGDYGYTF. The CDR3 bases are TGTGCCAGCACCGCGGGGCGACAGGGAGACTATGGCTACACCTTC.

This clonotype appeared a few times. The V call is TRBV5-1, the J call TRBJ2-2, with D possibly being TRBD1 or TRBD2 (5 bases each). CDR3 length: 16 residues. Trimming shortened V by 0 bases and J by 6 bases, and 15 bases separated the two germline ends. The germline CDR1 and CDR2 sequences are SGHRS and YFSETQ. Here the CDR3 DNA reads TGCGCCAGCAGCTTGGTAGGGACGGAGGTAGCCGGGGAGCTGTTTTTT. Protein sequence: CASSLVGTEVAGELFF.

V usage is TRBV12-3 or TRBV12-4 and J usage is TRBJ2-4; either TRBD1 or TRBD2 may fit D (5 bases each). Trimming stripped 6 bases from V and 9 bases from J, with 18 bases between. The CDR3 is 14 residues long. The CDR3 DNA reads as TGTGCCAGCAGCGGGACGGCGGAGATGGTCATTCAGTACTTC. Translated: CASSGTAEMVIQYF.

This clonotype has only a few counts. The V and J genes are TRBV11-2 and TRBJ2-5, with TRBD2 matching over 10 bases. This CDR3 comprises 16 residues. V shed 2 bases and J 5 bases; nucleotides not matched to a gene: 8. The germline gives CDR1 SGHAT, CDR2 FQNNGV. This CDR3 reads CASSLRLAGDSETQYF. The CDR3 nucleotides read TGTGCCAGCAGCTTAAGGCTAGCGGGAGATAGTGAGACCCAGTACTTC.

The chain recombines TRBV12-3 or TRBV12-4 with TRBJ2-4, with D possibly TRBD1 on 6 matching bases. This CDR3 region has 15 residues. V gave up 1 base and J gave up 7 bases, with 14 bases separating them. The CDR3, as DNA: TGTGCCAGCAGTTTAGTAGGCAGGGGCGGGAACATTCAGTACTTC. Translating it yields CASSLVGRGGNIQYF.

The chain couples TRBV19 to TRBJ2-1; D is perhaps TRBD1 (5 bases). This CDR3 is built from 13 residues. Trimming took off 11 bases at V and 8 bases at J, with 19 bases between the two ends. Germline V lookup: CDR1 LNHDA, CDR2 SQIVND (reference sequence). The CDR3 reads CAHGATGTDEQFF. The CDR3 nucleotides are TGTGCCCATGGGGCAACGGGCACAGATGAGCAGTTCTTC. The full variable domain, its missing parts supplied by reference TRBV19 and TRBJ2-1, is DGGITQSPKYLFRKEGQNVTLSCEQNLNHDAMYWYRQDPGQGLRLIYYSQIVNDFQKGDIAEGYSVSREKKESFPLTVTSAQKNPTAFYLCAHGATGTDEQFFGPGTRLTVL.

The chain combines TRBV7-2 with TRBJ2-1; 11 nucleotides agree with TRBD2. The CDR3 sequence is 15 residues long. J gave up 11 bases and V 5 bases, and 11 bases lay outside the gene matches. The germline gives CDR1 SGHTA, CDR2 FQGNSA. Here the CDR3 reads CASSPPSGGLLKQFF. DNA for the CDR3: TGTGCCAGCAGCCCACCTAGCGGGGGGCTATTAAAGCAGTTCTTC.

Remarks on this clonotype: This clone may be a read error of a much larger clone one base away. The chain combines TRBV7-2 with TRBJ2-1, with TRBD2 identical over 10 bases. Germline trimming cut 2 bases from V and 6 bases from J; bases unmatched to any gene: 4. The CDR3 runs 15 residues. The V gene's germline CDR1 is SGHTA and CDR2 FQGNSA. The chain's CDR3 is CASSLPLAGANEQFF. The CDR3 DNA reads TGTGCCAGCAGCTTACCGCTAGCGGGAGCCAATGAGCAGTTCTTC.

This chain connects TRBV27 to TRBJ1-1; TRBD1 might be the D (5 bases). This CDR3 comprises 15 residues. The V gene lost 1 base and the J gene lost 0 bases, with 9 bases spanning the gap. Germline V CDR1 and CDR2: MNHEY, SMNVEV (reference sequence). CDR3 DNA: TGTGCCAGCAGTTTATTCGAGGGGATGAACACTGAAGCTTTCTTT. Amino acid sequence: CASSLFEGMNTEAFF.

The chain uses TRBV10-3 and TRBJ2-7; 13 bases map to TRBD2. Germline CDR1 is ENHRY and CDR2 is SYGVKD. The trim removed 3 bases at V and 5 bases at J, leaving 22 bases unmatched. The CDR3 has 21 residues. This chain's CDR3 is CAISDRQGKRTSGSTWDEQYF. The CDR3 region has the DNA TGTGCCATCAGTGACCGACAGGGGAAAAGGACTAGCGGGAGTACGTGGGACGAGCAGTACTTC.

This clonotype was counted many times. The V and J genes are TRBV11-2 and TRBJ1-1; possible D gene TRBD1, 5 bases. V lost 3 bases and J lost 7, with 9 bases in between. The CDR3 contains 12 residues. In germline, CDR1 is SGHAT, CDR2 FQNNGV. The CDR3 region is CASSLQGFEAFF. CDR3 nucleotide sequence: TGTGCCAGCAGCTTGCAGGGCTTTGAAGCTTTCTTT.